This T cell receptor (beta chain) was identified in a study of blood T cell repertoires in COVID-19. Study in general: Donors in the United States, Italy and Spain gave samples during acute or convalescent COVID-19. T cells, B-cell-depleted T cells, or PBMCs provided the cDNA or gDNA that served as material.

Assay: immunoSEQ multiplex PCR; the TCRdb copy retains only in-frame clones and omits some. The data contain under 150,000 clones, about nine tenths of them singletons. Germline loops: CDR1 MNHEY, CDR2 SVGAGI. Trimming shortened V by 8 bases and J by 1 base, and 18 bases separated the two germline ends. This CDR3 is built from 15 residues. This TCR was sampled from a man in his fifties with active or convalescent COVID-19. Sequenced sample: peripheral blood. V and J are TRBV6-5 and TRBJ2-7, with a weak D call TRBD2 (6 bases). The CDR3 DNA sequence: TGTGCCAGCCGGAAGGGACTTTCAGAATCCTACGAGCAGTACTTC. Amino acid sequence: CASRKGLSESYEQYF.